This T cell receptor (beta chain) was observed in a study of T cell clonotyping in hematopoietic cell transplantation. CDR1 and CDR2 from the germline V gene are MNHEY and SVGAGI. This CDR3 region has 14 residues. This clone was seen only once. The antigen is not known. Time point denoted: recipient sample about 28 days before transplant, after cytoreduction. Blood collection times were about day -28 and days 30, 100, 180 posttransplant. Findings and limits, study-wide: After transplant, recipient diversity fell while pathologically expanded clonotypes grew through day 180.

Libraries were prepared by immunoSEQ multiplex PCR; TCRdb keeps only in-frame clonotypes and omits some of them. The sample carries about 13,000 clones, roughly 83% recorded once. The material sequenced was peripheral blood mononuclear cells, taken before stem cell transplant. The TCR sequence derives from a man aged 60 to 75 with acute myeloid leukemia. Some clones in this sample may be carry-over from other donors' samples. This chain connects TRBV6-5 to TRBJ2-5; TRBD2 matches 7 bases. The J call may be wrong; the DNA end is better matched by TRBJ2-7. This CDR3 is CASSYKGGEYEQYF. The CDR3 coding sequence is TGTGCCAGCAGTTACAAGGGAGGGGAGTACGAGCAGTACTTC.